One and the same sample provided the 18 T cell receptor beta chains below, sequenced in a study of shared clonotypes between healthy human individuals. The data were produced by immunoSEQ multiplex PCR, yet TCRdb's version contains in-frame clones alone and is incomplete. The repertoire holds 2,500,000 or so clones, with around 90% as singletons. The material sequenced was naive CD4+ T cells sorted from blood. The sample's subset: CD45RA+ positively selected. The receptor source for this set is a man aged 18 to 29 in good health.

The V call is TRBV15, the J call TRBJ2-5, with D unresolved. Trimming left V 0 bases short and J 7 bases short, with 9 bases between. CDR3 size: 13 residues. Germline CDR1 reads LNHNV; CDR2 reads YYDKDF (reference sequence). This CDR3 reads CATSRDPDGTQYF. The CDR3 DNA sequence: TGTGCCACCAGCAGAGATCCCGACGGGACCCAGTACTTC.

The chain links TRBV2 to TRBJ2-3, with TRBD2 identical over 7 bases. The CDR3 contains 15 residues. The V and J ends lost 4 bases and 5 bases, in that order; junction bases with no gene match: 9. Germline V gives CDR1 SNHLY, CDR2 FYNNEI. Written as DNA, the CDR3 is TGTGCCAGCAGTGTTGAGTCGGGACTAAGAGATACGCAGTATTTT. It encodes CASSVESGLRDTQYF. The full variable domain, in which reference TRBV2 and TRBJ2-3 provide the parts outside the CDR3, is EPEVTQTPSHQVTQMGQEVILRCVPISNHLYFYWYRQILGQKVEFLVSFYNNEISEKSEIFDDQFSVERPDGSNFTLKIRSTKLEDSAMYFCASSVESGLRDTQYFGPGTRLTVL.

This chain joins TRBV11-2 and TRBJ1-6; possible D gene TRBD1, 5 bases. The V gene lost 5 bases and the J gene lost 7 bases, with 15 bases spanning the gap. The germline V gene encodes CDR1 SGHAT and CDR2 FQNNGV. This CDR3 contains 15 residues. CDR3 sequence: CASSRDGVKNSPLHF. DNA for the CDR3: TGTGCCAGCAGCCGGGACGGCGTGAAGAATTCACCCCTCCACTTT.

DNA for the CDR3: TGCGCCAGCACTTTTGGCGGGAGGGATTCCAATGAGCAGTTCTTC. Translation: CASTFGGRDSNEQFF. The gene calls are TRBV5-1 and TRBJ2-1; 9 nucleotides align to TRBD2. The junction had 10 bases not matched to a gene; V was cut back by 6 bases and J by 6 bases. Per the germline V gene, CDR1 is SGHRS and CDR2 is YFSETQ. The CDR3 runs 15 residues.

This chain connects TRBV2 to TRBJ2-2, with D perhaps TRBD1 (6 bases). Germline V gene lookup returns CDR1 SNHLY and CDR2 FYNNEI. V was clipped by 4 bases and J by 0 bases, with 21 bases between them. There are 19 residues in the CDR3. This CDR3 reads CASSVSSRLDSSNTGELFF. The CDR3 nucleotides are TGTGCCAGCAGTGTATCTTCACGACTGGACAGTTCGAACACCGGGGAGCTGTTTTTT.

This chain connects TRBV9 to TRBJ1-3; the D gene is possibly TRBD1 (5 bases). CDR1 and CDR2 (germline): SGDLS, YYNGEE. The CDR3 consists of 14 residues. V lost 4 bases to trimming and J lost 1 base, with 9 bases between them. The CDR3 loop reads CASSPRGSGNTIYF. CDR3 coding DNA: TGTGCCAGCAGCCCGAGGGGTTCTGGAAACACCATATATTTT.

Concerning this clone: The same CDR3 is also encoded by other DNA sequences in this sample. J is TRBJ2-1 and V is TRBV14; D is unresolved. Between the trimmed V and J ends, which lost 3 bases and 7 bases, there was a span of 4 bases. This CDR3 spans 11 amino acids. Germline-derived CDR1 and CDR2 are SGHDN and FVKESK. The CDR3 nucleotides are TGTGCCAGCAGCCAGAGGAATGAGCAGTTCTTC. It translates to CASSQRNEQFF.

This chain uses TRBV19 with TRBJ1-1; 8 bases align to TRBD1. Germline CDR1 reads LNHDA; CDR2 reads SQIVND (reference sequence). The CDR3 consists of 16 residues. After removal of 6 bases from V and 3 bases from J, the junction contained 12 bases not matched to a gene. The CDR3 DNA sequence: TGTGCCAGTAGAAGTCAGGGGGCATCTCCGCACACTGAAGCTTTCTTT. Its protein is CASRSQGASPHTEAFF.

This clone was recorded once. This chain connects TRBV4-1 to TRBJ1-3, with D possibly TRBD1 on 5 matching bases. Germline CDR1 MGHRA, CDR2 YSYEKL. Trimming took off 8 bases at V and 0 bases at J, with 8 bases between the two ends. The CDR3 extends over 13 amino acids. The CDR3: CASRGASGNTIYF. As DNA, the CDR3 is TGCGCCAGCCGTGGGGCCTCTGGAAACACCATATATTTT.

V usage is TRBV30 and J usage is TRBJ1-1; 10 positions match TRBD1. The CDR3 covers 19 residues. CDR1 is GTSNPN and CDR2 is SVGIG in the germline V gene (reference sequence). V shed 0 bases and J 0 bases; nucleotides not matched to a gene: 13. In DNA form, the CDR3 reads TGTGCCTGGAGTGTACACAGATTCCAGACAGGGGGCATGAACACTGAAGCTTTCTTT. The encoded protein is CAWSVHRFQTGGMNTEAFF.

CDR3 in amino acids: CASSGLTELFGYNEQFF. The CDR3 DNA reads as TGTGCCAGCAGCGGACTTACGGAACTCTTTGGCTACAATGAGCAGTTCTTC. The V call is TRBV9, the J call TRBJ2-1; D is unclear. The germline V gene encodes CDR1 SGDLS and CDR2 YYNGEE. The CDR3 runs 17 residues. The ends were cut back, 3 bases at V and 3 bases at J, with 19 bases in the middle.

Comment on this clone: Within the sample, other DNA sequences also encode this same CDR3. The J gene is TRBJ1-1, the V gene TRBV5-1, with 8 bases fitting TRBD1. Trimming cost V 4 bases and J 4 bases; bases outside gene matches: 6. The CDR3 loop spans 14 amino acids. Germline V lookup: CDR1 SGHRS, CDR2 YFSETQ. The CDR3 reads CASSPQGAGTEAFF. CDR3 nucleotides: TGCGCCAGCAGCCCCCAGGGGGCCGGCACTGAAGCTTTCTTT.

V and J are TRBV11-2 and TRBJ2-1, with TRBD2 matching 7 bases. V gave up 3 bases and J gave up 8 bases; unmatched junction bases: 22. CDR1 and CDR2 from the germline V gene are SGHAT and FQNNGV. This CDR3 is built from 19 residues. CDR3 sequence reads: CASSFKGLGRGRFGHEQFF. Here the CDR3 DNA reads TGTGCCAGCAGCTTTAAAGGGCTAGGGAGGGGAAGGTTTGGACATGAGCAGTTCTTC.

The chain joins TRBV10-3 to TRBJ2-7; no reliable D call. This CDR3 is built from 16 residues. Trimming took off 0 bases at V and 4 bases at J, with 16 bases between the two ends. Germline CDR1 ENHRY, CDR2 SYGVKD. In DNA form, the CDR3 reads TGTGCCATCAGTGAGTCGCAGGTGAGAGGTGGATACGAGCAGTACTTC. Residues: CAISESQVRGGYEQYF.

The chain links TRBV5-1 to TRBJ2-1; D may be TRBD1 (6 bases). The CDR3 contains 15 residues. Germline assignment: CDR1 SGHRS and CDR2 YFSETQ. Trimming took 4 bases from V and 8 from J, leaving 19 bases between them. The CDR3 coding sequence is TGCGCCAGCAGCACCGAAGGACAGATATACGATGAGCAGTTCTTC. Protein: CASSTEGQIYDEQFF.

This clone was counted a few times. V is TRBV7-9 and J is TRBJ1-6, with a tentative D call TRBD1 (6 bases). Germline V gene sequence: CDR1 SEHNR, CDR2 FQNEAQ (reference sequence). Trimming stripped 8 bases from V and 7 bases from J, with 15 bases between. This CDR3 has 14 amino acids. The CDR3 region is CASRSGAINSPLHF. In DNA, the CDR3 is TGTGCCAGCCGGTCGGGGGCGATAAATTCACCCCTCCACTTT.

The rearrangement links TRBV19 to TRBJ1-2; maybe TRBD1 (5 bases). V lost 6 bases and J lost 7, with 21 bases in between. The germline CDR1 and CDR2 sequences are LNHDA and SQIVND (reference sequence). This CDR3 has 15 amino acids. The CDR3: CASRAGRQGHGGYTF. CDR3 bases: TGTGCCAGTAGAGCGGGGAGGCAGGGTCACGGTGGCTACACCTTC.

This clone was picked up one time. The J gene is TRBJ2-5, the V gene TRBV21-1; the D call in the table, TRBD2, was not verified against the DNA. TRBV21-1 is annotated as a pseudogene. This CDR3 has 16 residues. The CDR3 region has the DNA TGTGCCAGCAGCAAAGCGCGGTCCCCCCCCTGGGAGACCCAGTACTTC. It specifies CASSKARSPPWETQYF.